Listed below are T cell receptor beta chains from one sample, sequenced in a study of blood T cell repertoires in COVID-19. TCRdb keeps only in-frame clones here, not all; method: immunoSEQ multiplex PCR. The table records around 84,000 clones, around 84% of them present only once. Sequenced input: peripheral blood. These receptors were collected from a man aged 80 or over with active or convalescent COVID-19. Each CDR3 is given with its conserved first and last residue. Each record gives: clone size, V gene, J gene, D gene, CDR3 DNA, CDR3 protein. A D gene is named only where the DNA matches it firmly. Expanded clones are given a class, and other clones once, few, many or no size at all.

abundance: NA; v_gene: TRBV20-1; j_gene: TRBJ2-2; d_gene: TRBD2; CDR3nt: TGCAGTGCCAGTCGTAGCGGGACCGGGGGCGGGGAGCTGTTTTTT; CDR3aa: CSASRSGTGGGELFF
abundance: NA; v_gene: TRBV2; j_gene: TRBJ1-6; d_gene: NA; CDR3nt: TGTGCCACCCCGTCCGGGACAAATCTTCAGTCACCCCTCCACTTT; CDR3aa: CATPSGTNLQSPLHF
abundance: NA; v_gene: TRBV5-1; j_gene: TRBJ2-5; d_gene: TRBD2; CDR3nt: TGCGCCAGCAGCTTCACTAGCGACCAAGAGACCCAGTACTTC; CDR3aa: CASSFTSDQETQYF
abundance: NA; v_gene: TRBV7-9; j_gene: TRBJ2-3; d_gene: NA; CDR3nt: TGTGCCAGCAGCCCTTATCGGTTGCCTTCTAGCACAGATACGCAGTATTTT; CDR3aa: CASSPYRLPSSTDTQYF
abundance: NA; v_gene: TRBV19; j_gene: TRBJ2-1; d_gene: TRBD1; CDR3nt: TGTGCCAGTAGTATAGGGGTCGGGACAGGGTCTGGTGAGCAGTTCTTC; CDR3aa: CASSIGVGTGSGEQFF
abundance: NA; v_gene: TRBV2; j_gene: TRBJ2-2; d_gene: NA; CDR3nt: TGTGCCAGCAGTGTCCAGGGTGGCACCGGGGAGCTGTTTTTT; CDR3aa: CASSVQGGTGELFF
abundance: NA; v_gene: TRBV7-2; j_gene: TRBJ1-2; d_gene: TRBD1; CDR3nt: TGTGCCAGCAGCTCGGACAGGGACTATGGCTACACCTTC; CDR3aa: CASSSDRDYGYTF
abundance: few; v_gene: TRBV23-1; j_gene: TRBJ2-4; d_gene: TRBD2; CDR3nt: TGCGCCAGCAGTCTTGCGGCGGGAGGAGAATTACTAGCCAAAAACATTCAGTACTTC; CDR3aa: CASSLAAGGELLAKNIQYF
abundance: once; v_gene: TRBV19; j_gene: TRBJ1-2; d_gene: NA; CDR3nt: TGTGCCAGTAGTAACCTAGCACGCCACTATGGCTACACCTTC; CDR3aa: CASSNLARHYGYTF
abundance: NA; v_gene: TRBV27; j_gene: TRBJ2-5; d_gene: TRBD1; CDR3nt: TGTGCCAGCAGTTTCGACAGCGCAGGGGGTCGGGAGACCCAGTACTTC; CDR3aa: CASSFDSAGGRETQYF
abundance: NA; v_gene: TRBV2; j_gene: TRBJ2-2; d_gene: TRBD2; CDR3nt: TGTGCCAGCAGTGAGCGGGGGGGCACCGGGGAGCTGTTTTTT; CDR3aa: CASSERGGTGELFF
abundance: NA; v_gene: TRBV19; j_gene: TRBJ2-3; d_gene: TRBD2; CDR3nt: TGTGCCAGTAGTATTCGGACTAGCGGGAGCACAGATACGCAGTATTTT; CDR3aa: CASSIRTSGSTDTQYF
abundance: NA; v_gene: TRBV30; j_gene: TRBJ1-5; d_gene: NA; CDR3nt: TGTGCCTGGAGTCCGGGGAGGCTAAATCAGCCCCAGCATTTT; CDR3aa: CAWSPGRLNQPQHF
abundance: NA; v_gene: TRBV11-3; j_gene: TRBJ1-1; d_gene: NA; CDR3nt: TGTGCCAGCAGCTTTTCGGTGAACACTGAAGCTTTCTTT; CDR3aa: CASSFSVNTEAFF
abundance: few; v_gene: TRBV5-1; j_gene: TRBJ2-5; d_gene: NA; CDR3nt: TGCGCCAGCAGCTTGGGGCGGGGTCAAGAGACCCAGTACTTC; CDR3aa: CASSLGRGQETQYF
abundance: NA; v_gene: TRBV2; j_gene: TRBJ2-1; d_gene: TRBD2; CDR3nt: TGTGCCAGCAGCGCGGAGGGACTAGCGGGAAATGAGCAGTTCTTC; CDR3aa: CASSAEGLAGNEQFF
abundance: NA; v_gene: TRBV5-1; j_gene: TRBJ1-2; d_gene: NA; CDR3nt: TGCGCCAGCAGCGCGAGCTATGGCTACACCTTC; CDR3aa: CASSASYGYTF
abundance: once; v_gene: TRBV11-1; j_gene: TRBJ2-2; d_gene: TRBD1; CDR3nt: TGTGCCAGCAGCGCCGTTAGCAACAGGGGGGCCGGGGAGCTGTTTTTT; CDR3aa: CASSAVSNRGAGELFF
abundance: NA; v_gene: TRBV21-1; j_gene: TRBJ2-3; d_gene: NA; CDR3nt: TGTGCCAGCAGCAACCCGTCGGGAGAGGATACGCAGTATTTT; CDR3aa: CASSNPSGEDTQYF
abundance: NA; v_gene: TRBV7-2; j_gene: TRBJ1-3; d_gene: NA; CDR3nt: TGTGCCAGCAGCTTGGCCTCTGGAAACACCATATATTTT; CDR3aa: CASSLASGNTIYF
abundance: NA; v_gene: TRBV4-2; j_gene: TRBJ2-3; d_gene: NA; CDR3nt: TGTGCCAGCAGCCAACAGCTGGGGGCAAGCACAGATACGCAGTATTTT; CDR3aa: CASSQQLGASTDTQYF
abundance: NA; v_gene: TRBV5-1; j_gene: TRBJ1-3; d_gene: TRBD1; CDR3nt: TGCGCCAGCAGCTTGGGAGGGCGACAGGGAACCCCTGGAAACACCATATATTTT; CDR3aa: CASSLGGRQGTPGNTIYF
abundance: NA; v_gene: TRBV24-1; j_gene: TRBJ2-3; d_gene: TRBD2; CDR3nt: TGTGCCACCAGTCTCGGGGGGAAACATCGGGATACGCAGTATTTT; CDR3aa: CATSLGGKHRDTQYF
abundance: NA; v_gene: TRBV24-1; j_gene: TRBJ2-1; d_gene: NA; CDR3nt: TGTGCCACCAGTGATTTGAAGGCAGGGGCAGGGGATGAGCAGTTCTTC; CDR3aa: CATSDLKAGAGDEQFF
abundance: NA; v_gene: TRBV5-5; j_gene: TRBJ1-3; d_gene: TRBD1; CDR3nt: TGTGCCAGCAGCTTGGAGACGGACAGGGCGGACACCATATATTTT; CDR3aa: CASSLETDRADTIYF
abundance: NA; v_gene: TRBV18; j_gene: TRBJ2-3; d_gene: TRBD2; CDR3nt: TGTGCCAGCTCACCAAGGTTAAGCGGGGGCACAGATACGCAGTATTTT; CDR3aa: CASSPRLSGGTDTQYF
abundance: NA; v_gene: TRBV2; j_gene: TRBJ1-1; d_gene: NA; CDR3nt: TGTGCCAGCAGTAACAGGGACACTGAAGCTTTCTTT; CDR3aa: CASSNRDTEAFF
abundance: NA; v_gene: TRBV13; j_gene: TRBJ1-6; d_gene: NA; CDR3nt: TGTGCCAGCAGCTTGAGTAGGGGCTCCTATAATTCACCCCTCCACTTT; CDR3aa: CASSLSRGSYNSPLHF
abundance: once; v_gene: TRBV28; j_gene: TRBJ1-3; d_gene: TRBD1; CDR3nt: TGTGCCAGCAGTATGGACAGGGGGCGGAACACCATATATTTT; CDR3aa: CASSMDRGRNTIYF
abundance: few; v_gene: TRBV28; j_gene: TRBJ1-5; d_gene: TRBD1; CDR3nt: TGTGCCAGCAGTTTTCCCTCTTTTGGACAGGGTTTAAATCAGCCCCAGCATTTT; CDR3aa: CASSFPSFGQGLNQPQHF
abundance: NA; v_gene: TRBV28; j_gene: TRBJ1-4; d_gene: NA; CDR3nt: TGTGCCAGCAGACCCCTCCAGGGGACTAATGAAAAACTGTTTTTT; CDR3aa: CASRPLQGTNEKLFF
abundance: NA; v_gene: TRBV5-1; j_gene: TRBJ2-5; d_gene: TRBD2; CDR3nt: TGCGCCAGCAGCTTTACTAGCGGGAGGGAAGAGACCCAGTACTTC; CDR3aa: CASSFTSGREETQYF
abundance: NA; v_gene: TRBV2; j_gene: TRBJ1-1; d_gene: NA; CDR3nt: TGTGCCAGCAGTGACTCACTGAGATACACTGAAGCTTTCTTT; CDR3aa: CASSDSLRYTEAFF
abundance: NA; v_gene: TRBV12-3/TRBV12-4; j_gene: TRBJ2-1; d_gene: NA; CDR3nt: TGTGCCAGCAGTTTATCCAGGGTCGAGCAGTTCTTC; CDR3aa: CASSLSRVEQFF
abundance: once; v_gene: TRBV19; j_gene: TRBJ2-1; d_gene: TRBD2; CDR3nt: TGTGCCAGTAGTATAGGAGCGGGGGGGTACAATGAGCAGTTCTTC; CDR3aa: CASSIGAGGYNEQFF
abundance: NA; v_gene: TRBV18; j_gene: TRBJ1-2; d_gene: NA; CDR3nt: TGTGCCAGCTCACCGGTTCGGACAGCCCAGTATGGCTACACCTTC; CDR3aa: CASSPVRTAQYGYTF
abundance: NA; v_gene: TRBV4-2; j_gene: TRBJ2-1; d_gene: TRBD2; CDR3nt: TGTGCCAGCAGCCAACGAGGGGGGACTAGCGGCTACAATGAGCAGTTCTTC; CDR3aa: CASSQRGGTSGYNEQFF
abundance: NA; v_gene: TRBV2; j_gene: TRBJ1-5; d_gene: NA; CDR3nt: TGTGCCAGCAGCCAGGGTCTGGATCAGCCCCAGCATTTT; CDR3aa: CASSQGLDQPQHF
abundance: NA; v_gene: TRBV19; j_gene: TRBJ2-3; d_gene: TRBD2; CDR3nt: TGTGCCACTACCCCGGGACTAGCGGGAGTTGGAAGTGCGCAGTATTTT; CDR3aa: CATTPGLAGVGSAQYF
abundance: NA; v_gene: TRBV28; j_gene: TRBJ1-1; d_gene: NA; CDR3nt: TGTGCCAGCAGTTTACTGGACAGAAACACTGAAGCTTTCTTT; CDR3aa: CASSLLDRNTEAFF
abundance: once; v_gene: TRBV21-1; j_gene: TRBJ1-2; d_gene: NA; CDR3nt: TGTGCCAGCAGCAGACGGGACAGGGGGCCCTATGGCTACACCTTC; CDR3aa: CASSRRDRGPYGYTF
abundance: NA; v_gene: TRBV11-3; j_gene: TRBJ1-6; d_gene: NA; CDR3nt: TGTGCCAGCAGATTATCGGGGGAGAATTCACCCCTCCACTTT; CDR3aa: CASRLSGENSPLHF